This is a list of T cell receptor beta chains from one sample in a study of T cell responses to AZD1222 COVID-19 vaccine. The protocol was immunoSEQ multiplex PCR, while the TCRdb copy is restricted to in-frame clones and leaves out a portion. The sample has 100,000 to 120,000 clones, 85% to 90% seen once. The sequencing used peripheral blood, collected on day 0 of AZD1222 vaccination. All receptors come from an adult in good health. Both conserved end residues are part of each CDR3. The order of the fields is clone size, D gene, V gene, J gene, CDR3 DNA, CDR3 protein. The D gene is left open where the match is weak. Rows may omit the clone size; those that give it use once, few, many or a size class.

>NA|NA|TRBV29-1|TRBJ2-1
TGCAGCGTTGTCGACGGGGTAGCGAGCTCCTACAATGAGCAGTTCTTC
CSVVDGVASSYNEQFF
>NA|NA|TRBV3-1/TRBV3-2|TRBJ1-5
TGTGCCAGCAGCCAAGATTCTAACAGTAGGCCCCAGCATTTT
CASSQDSNSRPQHF
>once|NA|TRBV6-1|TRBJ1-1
TGTGCCAGCAGTGAGGTGGCGGCGAACACTGAAGCTTTCTTT
CASSEVAANTEAFF
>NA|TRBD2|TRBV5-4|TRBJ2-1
TGTGCCAGCAGCACCGGAGCGGGGGGGCCTTCCTACAATGAGCAGTTCTTC
CASSTGAGGPSYNEQFF
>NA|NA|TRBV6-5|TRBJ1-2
TGTGCCAGCAGTTACGAGGGTGGCTACACCTTC
CASSYEGGYTF
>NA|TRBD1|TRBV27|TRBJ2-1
TGTGCCAGCAGCTCTCCGGCGGGACAGGGAAACAATGAGCAGTTCTTC
CASSSPAGQGNNEQFF
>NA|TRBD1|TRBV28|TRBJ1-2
TGTGCCAGCAGTGGAATGGACAGGGCATACAACTACACCTTC
CASSGMDRAYNYTF
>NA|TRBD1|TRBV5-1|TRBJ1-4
TGCGCCAGCAGCTTTACAGGGGGCGGTTATGAAAAACTGTTTTTT
CASSFTGGGYEKLFF
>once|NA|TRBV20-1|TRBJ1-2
TGCAGTGCTAGTTCACAGTTCTATGGCTACACCTTC
CSASSQFYGYTF
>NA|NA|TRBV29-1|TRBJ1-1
TGCAGCGTGTCATTGTCTGGCACTGAAGCTTTCTTT
CSVSLSGTEAFF
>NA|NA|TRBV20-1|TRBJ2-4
TGCAGTGCCCCACGTCAAATTCAGTACTTC
CSAPRQIQYF
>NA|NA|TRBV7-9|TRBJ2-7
TGTGCCAGCAGCTTAGCGGGCCGAGGATACGAGCAGTACTTC
CASSLAGRGYEQYF
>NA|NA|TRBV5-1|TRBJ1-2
TGCGCCAGCAGCTTGGGGGAAGGGGCAACCTCTAACTATGGCTACACCTTC
CASSLGEGATSNYGYTF
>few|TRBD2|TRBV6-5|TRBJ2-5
TGTGCCAGCAGCGTAATGACTAGCGGGGGGACCCAGTACTTC
CASSVMTSGGTQYF
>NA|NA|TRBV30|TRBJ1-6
TGTGCCTGGAGTAAGGCGAATTCACCCCTCCACTTT
CAWSKANSPLHF
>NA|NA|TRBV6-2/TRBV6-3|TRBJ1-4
TGTGCCAGCAGTTACGGGCCCTGGAGTGAAAAACTGTTTTTT
CASSYGPWSEKLFF
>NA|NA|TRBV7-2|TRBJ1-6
TGTGCCAGCAGCTCCGGACAAGTTGGCTATAATTCACCCCTCCACTTT
CASSSGQVGYNSPLHF
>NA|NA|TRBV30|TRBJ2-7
TGTGCCTGGAGTGAGACAGGAAAGTCCGAGCAGTACTTC
CAWSETGKSEQYF
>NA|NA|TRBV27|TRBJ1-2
TGTGCCAGTGGGGGTCCGGGCTACACCTTC
CASGGPGYTF
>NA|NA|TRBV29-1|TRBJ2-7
TGCAGCGCCGTGACCACCTACGAGCAGTACTTC
CSAVTTYEQYF
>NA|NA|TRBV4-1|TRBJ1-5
TGCGCCAGCAGCCAAGATGTAAGGAGTCAGCCCCAGCATTTT
CASSQDVRSQPQHF
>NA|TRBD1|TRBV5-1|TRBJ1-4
TGCGCCAGCAGCGACCAGGACAGGGGATGGGAAAAACTGTTTTTT
CASSDQDRGWEKLFF
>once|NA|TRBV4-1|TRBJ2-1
TGCGCCAGCAGCCAAGACGTTCCTAGGGGTCAGGAGCAGTTCTTC
CASSQDVPRGQEQFF
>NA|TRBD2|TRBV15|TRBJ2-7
TGTGCCACCAGCAGAGACCTAGCGGGGGGGCATGACGAGCAGTACTTC
CATSRDLAGGHDEQYF
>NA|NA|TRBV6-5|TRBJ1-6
TGTGCCAGCAGTCGGACCACCAATAATTCACCCCTCCACTTT
CASSRTTNNSPLHF
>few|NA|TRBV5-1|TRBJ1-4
TGCGCCAGCAGCGGAACCGGGACACAGAATGAAAAACTGTTTTTT
CASSGTGTQNEKLFF
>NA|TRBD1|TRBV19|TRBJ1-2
TGTGCCAGTAGTATCCAACCCCCCTCACAGGGGGCCGGTGGCTACACCTTC
CASSIQPPSQGAGGYTF
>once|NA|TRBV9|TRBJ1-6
TGTGCCAGCAGCGGTCCGAGAGGACAGTATAATTCACCCCTCCACTTT
CASSGPRGQYNSPLHF
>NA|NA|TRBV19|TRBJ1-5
TGTGCCAGTAGTACAACAGGGTATGCCCAGCATTTT
CASSTTGYAQHF
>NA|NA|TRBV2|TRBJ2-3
TGTGCCAGCAGTGTAGGGCTTAGGACAGATACGCAGTATTTT
CASSVGLRTDTQYF
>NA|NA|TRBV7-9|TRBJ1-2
TGTGCCAGCAGCTTAGACGGGGCCTATGGCTACACCTTC
CASSLDGAYGYTF
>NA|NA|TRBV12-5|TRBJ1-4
TGTGCTAGTGGTTTCGGGGGGGCTTTAGGAGAAAAACTGTTTTTT
CASGFGGALGEKLFF
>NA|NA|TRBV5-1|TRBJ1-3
TGCGCCAGCAGCTCGGGGACATACTCTGGAAACACCATATATTTT
CASSSGTYSGNTIYF
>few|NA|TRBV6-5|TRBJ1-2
TGTGCCAGCAGGGGGGACATAACAAACTATGGCTACACCTTC
CASRGDITNYGYTF
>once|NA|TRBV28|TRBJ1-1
TGTGCCAGCAGTACAAGAGGGACACCACAGAACACTGAAGCTTTCTTT
CASSTRGTPQNTEAFF